Each of the 6 T cell receptor beta chains below was sequenced from the same sample in a study of blood T cells in healthy people across ages. A second roughly 7 to 11 cycle PCR used barcoded and J-beta primers. TCRdb analysed the 5' RACE reads with MiXCR anew, one entry per CDR3 protein. The sample shows roughly 930,000 distinct CDR3 sequences, around 49% of them seen only once. Input material: blood. The receptors were sampled from a man in his thirties or forties in good health.

The chain is built from TRBV3-1 and TRBJ2-1; D may correspond to TRBD1 or TRBD2 (5 bases each). CDR1 is LGHDT, CDR2 YNNKEL, per germline (reference sequence). V was cut by 1 base and J by 5 bases, with 15 bases left in between. This CDR3 region has 16 residues. Here the CDR3 reads CASSQVRAGSNNEQFF. CDR3 sequence (DNA): TGTGCCAGCAGCCAAGTGCGGGCAGGGTCCAACAATGAGCAGTTCTTC.

The chain combines TRBV4-3 with TRBJ2-3; no clear D. The V gene's germline CDR1 is LGHNA and CDR2 YSLEER. The CDR3 runs 16 residues. Trimming stripped 0 bases from V and 2 bases from J, with 12 bases between. The CDR3 DNA reads TGCGCCAGCAGCCAAGAATCCCCAAGGGTCACAGATACGCAGTATTTT. It encodes CASSQESPRVTDTQYF.

The J gene is TRBJ2-7, the V gene TRBV6-2 or TRBV6-3; no reliable D call. CDR3 length: 12 amino acids. Trimming removed 4 bases from V and 6 bases from J, with 10 bases in between. Germline V gene data show CDR1 as MNHEY and CDR2 as SVGEGT. This CDR3 is CASSCMGGEQYF. As DNA, the CDR3 is TGTGCCAGCAGTTGCATGGGTGGCGAGCAGTACTTC.

This clonotype was seen more than once but under ten times. This chain joins TRBV15 and TRBJ1-2; no definite D call. Germline values: CDR1 LNHNV, CDR2 YYDKDF (reference sequence). The CDR3 has 13 residues. Trimming took 0 bases from V and 8 from J, leaving 10 bases between them. CDR3 sequence reads: CATSRERSGGYTF. In DNA, the CDR3 is TGTGCCACCAGCAGAGAACGGTCTGGAGGCTACACCTTC.

The V gene is TRBV6-5, the J gene TRBJ1-1; D may be TRBD1 (5 bases). This CDR3 comprises 15 residues. V dropped 0 bases and J dropped 5 bases, with 13 bases sitting between them. Looked up from germline, CDR1 is MNHEY and CDR2 is SVGAGI. This CDR3 reads CASSYSWQGITEAFF. DNA of the CDR3: TGTGCCAGCAGTTACTCGTGGCAGGGAATAACTGAAGCTTTCTTT.

The CDR3 DNA sequence: TGCGCCAGCCGCCGGGAGGGGTCGTCCTACAATGAGCAGTTCTTC. Translating gives CASRREGSSYNEQFF. This sequence joins TRBV5-1 and TRBJ2-1, with TRBD2 matching over 8 bases. The CDR3 length is 15 residues. Trimming at V came to 7 bases and at J to 1 base, leaving 7 bases not matched to a gene. In germline, CDR1 is SGHRS, CDR2 YFSETQ.